This T cell receptor (beta chain) was captured by sequencing in a study of shared clonotypes between healthy human individuals. Study at large: Two female and a few male donors aged 18 to 49 were enrolled.

Study observations and caveats: The donor pool, a small one, limited the genetic and exposure-history diversity represented.

Produced via immunoSEQ multiplex PCR; TCRdb's table is partial and in-frame only. The sample lists roughly 1,500,000 clones, 98% occurring once. This CDR3 region has 13 residues. The V gene's germline CDR1 is KGHSH and CDR2 LQKENI. V gave up 6 bases and J gave up 1 base, with 9 bases separating them. The donors, all of them Caucasian adults, lived in Nashville, Tennessee. The authors divided CD4+ cells into CD45RA+ naive and CD45RA-negative memory subsets. Note on this clone: As yet, its antigen is unknown. Other nucleotide sequences in the sample specify the same CDR3.

The chain employs TRBV18 and TRBJ1-1; D gene uncertain. This clonotype was sampled from a young man in good health. The sample taken for sequencing was naive CD4+ T cells sorted from blood. The subset was: CD45RA+ positively selected. CDR3 in amino acids: CASSPKRNTEAFF. The CDR3 nucleotides are TGTGCCAGCTCCCCAAAAAGGAACACTGAAGCTTTCTTT.